Following are 11 T cell receptor beta chains from one sample sequenced in a study of radiation and T cells in renal cell carcinoma. The assay was immunoSEQ multiplex PCR, and TCRdb's table has in-frame clones only and misses some. This table holds over 45,000 clones, approximately 80% found once. Time point: baseline pretreatment blood. Treatment denoted: 15 Gy SBRT to primary tumor, nephrectomy 4 weeks later. Source: blood, taken from a patient whose treatment included radiotherapy and nephrectomy. The receptors here all came from a man aged 55 to 70 with renal cell carcinoma.

This chain connects TRBV6-5 to TRBJ1-4; D ambiguous. The CDR3 loop spans 15 amino acids. From germline, CDR1 is MNHEY and CDR2 SVGAGI. V lost 0 bases and J 8 bases, leaving 13 bases between the germline ends. CDR3 nucleotides: TGTGCCAGCAGTTACTCAGGTGGGATCGGAGAAAAACTGTTTTTT. Translated, it gives CASSYSGGIGEKLFF.

In its sample, this clone was seen a few times. The CDR3 spells CASSGPGTGLTYEQYF. The CDR3 coding sequence is TGTGCCAGCAGCGGCCCCGGGACAGGGCTGACCTACGAGCAGTACTTC. The V call is TRBV7-2, the J call TRBJ2-7; 9 bases are shared with TRBD1. Germline-derived CDR1 and CDR2 are SGHTA and FQGNSA. J was trimmed by 2 bases and V by 5 bases; bases with no gene match: 10. The length of the CDR3 is 16 residues.

J is TRBJ1-4 and V is TRBV7-9; no clear D gene. The germline gives CDR1 SEHNR, CDR2 FQNEAQ (reference sequence). CDR3 length: 13 residues. Trimming left V 5 bases short and J 7 bases short, with 11 bases between. This chain's CDR3 is CASSVMIGEKLFF. In nucleotides, the CDR3 is TGTGCCAGCAGCGTAATGATAGGTGAAAAACTGTTTTTT.

This rearrangement joins TRBV30 to TRBJ2-5; TRBD2 matches 7 bases. Germline values: CDR1 GTSNPN, CDR2 SVGIG (reference sequence). The V gene end was trimmed by 1 base and the J gene end by 6 bases; junction bases not matched to a gene: 5. The CDR3 is made up of 13 amino acids. The CDR3 sequence: CAWSAGGGKTQYF. The CDR3, as DNA: TGTGCCTGGAGTGCCGGCGGGGGAAAGACCCAGTACTTC.

This chain joins TRBV7-9 and TRBJ1-5, with D hard to call. The length of the CDR3 is 14 residues. Germline assignment: CDR1 SEHNR and CDR2 FQNEAQ (reference sequence). Trimming cost V 1 base and J 5 bases, with 9 bases left between them. The CDR3 reads CASSLVGGDQPQHF. CDR3 bases: TGTGCCAGCAGCTTAGTCGGTGGGGATCAGCCCCAGCATTTT. The whole variable domain, remainder taken from reference TRBV7-9 and TRBJ1-5, is DTGVSQNPRHKITKRGQNVTFRCDPISEHNRLYWYRQTLGQGPEFLTYFQNEAQLEKSRLLSDRFSAERPKGSFSTLEIQRTEQGDSAMYLCASSLVGGDQPQHFGDGTRLSIL.

The J gene is TRBJ1-6, the V gene TRBV7-2; D possibly corresponds to TRBD1 (5 bases). Germline assignment: CDR1 SGHTA and CDR2 FQGNSA. Trimming took off 5 bases at V and 7 bases at J, with 15 bases between the two ends. The CDR3 sequence is 15 residues long. The CDR3 protein is CASSQVQTANSPLHF. In DNA, the CDR3 is TGTGCCAGCAGCCAGGTACAGACAGCCAATTCACCCCTCCACTTT.

Here the CDR3 reads CASSLQTETRAQYF. CDR3 sequence (DNA): TGTGCCAGCAGCTTACAGACAGAGACCAGGGCCCAGTACTTC. The chain carries TRBV7-6 and TRBJ2-5; D possibly corresponds to TRBD1 (5 bases). The CDR3 is 14 amino acids. Trimming removed 2 bases at V and 9 bases at J, with 16 bases between. Germline V gene sequence: CDR1 SGHVS, CDR2 FNYEAQ.

With regard to this clone: Other DNA sequences in this specimen translate into the identical CDR3. The rearrangement links TRBV9 to TRBJ1-3, with D unclear. Germline CDR1 is SGDLS and CDR2 is YYNGEE. Trimming removed 0 bases at V and 0 bases at J, with 4 bases between. This CDR3 is 14 amino acids long. The CDR3 is CASSVGSSGNTIYF. In nucleotides, the CDR3 is TGTGCCAGCAGCGTAGGGAGCTCTGGAAACACCATATATTTT.

This clone was detected once. The gene calls are TRBV7-6 and TRBJ2-7, with a possible D match to TRBD2 (6 bases). The V end was cut by 1 base, the J end by 2 bases, with 18 bases between. From germline, CDR1 is SGHVS and CDR2 FNYEAQ. This CDR3 spans 17 amino acids. In nucleotides, the CDR3 is TGTGCCAGCAGCTTAGTGGAAGGAGGGAGTCTAGCCTACGAGCAGTACTTC. This sequence encodes CASSLVEGGSLAYEQYF.

The genes are TRBV5-6 and TRBJ1-3, with unresolved D. The V and J ends lost 4 bases and 6 bases respectively, with 14 bases between them. The CDR3 sequence is 14 residues long. The germline V gene encodes CDR1 SGHDT and CDR2 YYEEEE. The CDR3 sequence is CASSVAGAPNTIYF. For the CDR3, the DNA is TGTGCCAGCAGCGTTGCCGGCGCTCCAAACACCATATATTTT. The whole variable domain, filled in from reference TRBV5-6 and TRBJ1-3, reads DAGVTQSPTHLIKTRGQQVTLRCSPKSGHDTVSWYQQALGQGPQFIFQYYEEEERQRGNFPDRFSGHQFPNYSSELNVNALLLGDSALYLCASSVAGAPNTIYFGEGSWLTVV.

The chain links TRBV19 to TRBJ2-1; 9 bases align to TRBD2. The CDR3 is 16 residues long. Germline V lookup: CDR1 LNHDA, CDR2 SQIVND (reference sequence). Trimming cost V 10 bases and J 3 bases; bases outside gene matches: 13. The CDR3 DNA follows: TGTGCCACCCATGGGGGGACTAGCCGCAACTACAATGAGCAGTTCTTC. Its protein is CATHGGTSRNYNEQFF.